Detailed here is one T cell receptor beta chain. Its antigen is not known. The PCR made use of 60 Vbeta and 13 Jbeta primers. The repertoire was sequenced with immunoSEQ multiplex PCR; TCRdb's copy has only in-frame clones and lacks some. The table lists 95,000 to 150,000 clones, 80% of them singletons, with roughly 9.2% in the top ten. Germline V gene sequence: CDR1 SGHAT, CDR2 FQDESV (reference sequence). The CDR3 runs to 15 residues. V was cut by 3 bases and J by 4 bases, with 14 bases left in between. The entry originates in a study of cytomegalovirus exposure and HLA in healthy donors. The study, taken as a whole, reports: A previous analysis found most TCR beta V segments productive roughly 87% or roughly 30% of the time.

This clonotype was sampled from a female donor in good health and CMV-seropositive. V and J are TRBV11-1 and TRBJ2-3; weak D call: TRBD2 (6 bases). Input material: PBMCs. CDR3 sequence: CASSFRESRADTQYF. In DNA, the CDR3 is TGTGCCAGCAGCTTCCGGGAGAGCAGGGCAGATACGCAGTATTTT.